These T cell receptor beta chains were read from a single sample in a study of blood T cell repertoires in COVID-19. Assay used: immunoSEQ multiplex PCR; TCRdb lists only in-frame clones, some missing. The data show about 160,000 clones, with roughly nine tenths seen just once and over 15% held by the top ten. The sequenced sample consisted of peripheral blood. The receptors shown here come from a man aged 55-75 years with active or convalescent COVID-19. CDR3s include the opening cysteine and the closing phenylalanine or tryptophan. A D gene is named only where the DNA matches it firmly. Size is omitted from some rows. Given values are once, few, many or a class for expanded clones.

. | TRBJ1-1 | . | TRBV5-4 | 13 | TGTGCCAGCAGCTCCGTTCTTTACACTGAAGCTTTCTTT | CASSSVLYTEAFF
. | TRBJ1-2 | . | TRBV29-1 | 12 | TGCAGCGTTGTGTACAGGGAGGGTGGCTACACCTTC | CSVVYREGGYTF
. | TRBJ1-2 | . | TRBV27 | 13 | TGTGCCAGCAGTCCCCAGGGGAACTATGGCTACACCTTC | CASSPQGNYGYTF
. | TRBJ2-5 | . | TRBV6-5 | 14 | TGTGCCAGCAGTTACCCAGGGGCTCGGGAGACCCAGTACTTC | CASSYPGARETQYF
. | TRBJ1-3 | . | TRBV25-1 | 11 | TGTGCCAGCACGTCTGGAAACACCATATATTTT | CASTSGNTIYF
TRBD1 | TRBJ2-5 | . | TRBV10-3 | 14 | TGTGCCATCAGTGGCCGGGACAGCCAAGAGACCCAGTACTTC | CAISGRDSQETQYF
TRBD1 | TRBJ1-1 | . | TRBV4-1 | 17 | TGCGCCAGCAGCCAGGGGACCGGGACAGGGGCTGCGGTTGAAGCTTTCTTT | CASSQGTGTGAAVEAFF
TRBD1 | TRBJ1-3 | . | TRBV25-1 | 17 | TGTGCCAGCAGTCAATCCTCAGCCGGGACAGCTGGAAACACCATATATTTT | CASSQSSAGTAGNTIYF
. | TRBJ1-5 | . | TRBV7-8 | 16 | TGTGCCAGCAGCTTACGGGGCGCTGGGGGGGCCTCGCCCCAGCATTTT | CASSLRGAGGASPQHF
. | TRBJ2-2 | once | TRBV6-5 | 15 | TGTGCCAGCAGCGGCAGCAAAGGGAGCACCGGGGAGCTGTTTTTT | CASSGSKGSTGELFF
. | TRBJ1-1 | . | TRBV11-2 | 15 | TGTGCCAGCAGCTTTCAGGGGCTTCTGAACACTGAAGCTTTCTTT | CASSFQGLLNTEAFF
TRBD1 | TRBJ2-2 | once | TRBV7-9 | 16 | TGTGCCAGCAGCTTAGCAACAGGGGGGAACACCGGGGAGCTGTTTTTT | CASSLATGGNTGELFF
. | TRBJ1-2 | . | TRBV7-2 | 13 | TGTGCCAGCAGCAACCAGGACAGTGGTGGCTACACCTTC | CASSNQDSGGYTF
TRBD2 | TRBJ2-1 | . | TRBV7-9 | 17 | TGTGCCAGCAGCACCAAATTGGGACTAGCGGGTTACAATGAGCAGTTCTTC | CASSTKLGLAGYNEQFF
TRBD1 | TRBJ2-1 | few | TRBV5-1 | 19 | TGCGCCAGCAGCTTGGCCCGGACAGGGGGCCCCCGAAGACACAATGAGCAGTTCTTC | CASSLARTGGPRRHNEQFF
. | TRBJ2-1 | . | TRBV24-1 | 16 | TGTGCCACCAGTGACCCAGCAGGGGGAGGCTACAATGAGCAGTTCTTC | CATSDPAGGGYNEQFF
TRBD1 | TRBJ1-1 | . | TRBV5-4 | 16 | TGTGCCAGCAGCTCAGGGGGCCGATTAGGCAACACTGAAGCTTTCTTT | CASSSGGRLGNTEAFF
TRBD2 | TRBJ2-1 | . | TRBV6-4 | 16 | TGTGCCAGCAGTGGGGGGCGGGAGGGCTCCTACAATGAGCAGTTCTTC | CASSGGREGSYNEQFF
TRBD1 | TRBJ2-5 | . | TRBV6-1 | 14 | TGTGCCAGCAGTGATTTCACAGGGGGTGAGACCCAGTACTTC | CASSDFTGGETQYF
TRBD2 | TRBJ2-1 | once | TRBV11-2 | 17 | TGTGCCAGCAGCTTAGATTATGAGCGGGAGAGCTACAATGAGCAGTTCTTC | CASSLDYERESYNEQFF
TRBD1 | TRBJ1-2 | . | TRBV28 | 14 | TGTGCCAGCAAGGGGACAGGGGAATACTATGGCTACACCTTC | CASKGTGEYYGYTF
TRBD1 | TRBJ1-2 | . | TRBV2 | 13 | TGTGCCAGCAGTCGGACAGGGACCTATGGCTACACCTTC | CASSRTGTYGYTF